This T cell receptor beta chain was observed in a study of shared clonotypes between healthy human individuals. On this clone: The antigen is not known.

Using immunoSEQ multiplex PCR, the repertoire was profiled, and TCRdb retains in-frame clones only, with some absent. Of about a million clones listed, approximately 75% are singletons. The CDR3 consists of 12 residues. CDR1 and CDR2 (germline): SGHTS, YDEGEE. Trimming left V 0 bases short and J 13 bases short, with 8 bases between. Study-level points and caveats: Larger estimated richness was generally seen in naive subsets than in memory subsets. Sharing across four donors was seen in 5% to 5.5% of naive CD4 clonotypes. When compared with the clonotypes that were shared by all four sorted-subset donors, the non-shared clonotypes turned out to have lower generation probabilities.

The investigators split CD4+ cells into a CD45RA+ naive subset and a CD45RA-negative memory subset. J is TRBJ2-6 and V is TRBV5-8; no clear D gene. The specimen sequenced was memory CD4+ T cells from PBMCs. As for subset: CD45RA-negative fraction. The TCR comes from a man younger than 35 in good health. Some clones in this sample may be carry-over from other donors' samples. The CDR3 reads CASSLARSVLTF. As DNA, the CDR3 is TGTGCCAGCAGCTTGGCCCGTTCTGTCCTGACTTTC.